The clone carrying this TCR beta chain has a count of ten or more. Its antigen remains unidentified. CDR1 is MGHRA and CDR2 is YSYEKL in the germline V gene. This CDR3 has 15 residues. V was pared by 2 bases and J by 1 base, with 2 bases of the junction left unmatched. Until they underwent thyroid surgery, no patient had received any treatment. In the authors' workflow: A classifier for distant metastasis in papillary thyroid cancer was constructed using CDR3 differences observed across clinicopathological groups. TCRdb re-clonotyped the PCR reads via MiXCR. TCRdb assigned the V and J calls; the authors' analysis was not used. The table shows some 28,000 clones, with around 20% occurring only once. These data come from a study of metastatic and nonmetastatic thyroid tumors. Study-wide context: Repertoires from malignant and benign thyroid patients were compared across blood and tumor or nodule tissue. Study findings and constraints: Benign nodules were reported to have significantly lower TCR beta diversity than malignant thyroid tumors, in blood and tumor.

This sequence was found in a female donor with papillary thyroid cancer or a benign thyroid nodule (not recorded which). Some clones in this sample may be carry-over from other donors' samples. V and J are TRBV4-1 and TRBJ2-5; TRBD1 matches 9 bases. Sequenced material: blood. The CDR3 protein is CASSQSTGGQETQYF. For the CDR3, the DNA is TGCGCCAGCAGCCAATCGACAGGGGGCCAAGAGACCCAGTACTTC.